These T cell receptor beta chains were read from a single sample in a study of CD8+ T cells in alopecia areata. Using immunoSEQ multiplex PCR, the repertoire was profiled, and TCRdb retains in-frame clones only, with some absent. The data show around 180,000 clones, roughly 60% seen once. Sequenced here: CD4+ T cells sorted from blood, sampled at week 24, from a patient treated with tofacitinib. These TCRs come from a human donor with alopecia areata. CDR3s include the opening cysteine and the closing phenylalanine or tryptophan. The order of the fields is V gene, clone size, CDR3 length, D gene, J gene, CDR3 protein, CDR3 DNA. The D gene is left open where the match is weak. Clone size is shown for a subset of rows, as once, few, many or a class of expanded clone.

TRBV7-9,once,16,TRBD1,TRBJ1-2,CASSPRTGGEGDGYTF,TGTGCCAGCAGCCCCAGGACAGGGGGCGAGGGGGATGGCTACACCTTC
TRBV29-1,NA,14,NA,TRBJ1-4,CSVVGPGVHEKLFF,TGCAGCGTTGTGGGCCCAGGGGTTCATGAAAAACTGTTTTTT
TRBV30,NA,14,NA,TRBJ1-2,CACSGGAAYYGYTF,TGTGCCTGCTCTGGCGGGGCGGCCTACTATGGCTACACCTTC
TRBV6-5,few,13,NA,TRBJ2-5,CASSYSIGETQYF,TGTGCCAGCAGTTACTCGATAGGAGAGACCCAGTACTTC
TRBV30,NA,13,NA,TRBJ1-1,CAWSVLENTEAFF,TGTGCCTGGAGTGTACTAGAGAACACTGAAGCTTTCTTT
TRBV6-5,NA,13,NA,TRBJ2-7,CASSYSTSGEQYF,TGTGCCAGCAGTTACTCGACTAGTGGCGAGCAGTACTTC
TRBV25-1,NA,14,NA,TRBJ2-1,CASSDPAGANEQFF,TGTGCCAGCAGTGACCCCGCAGGGGCCAATGAGCAGTTCTTC
TRBV5-1,NA,16,NA,TRBJ2-2,CASSLGGALNTGELFF,TGCGCCAGCAGCTTGGGAGGGGCCCTGAACACCGGGGAGCTGTTTTTT
TRBV30,NA,15,NA,TRBJ1-5,CAWSVRGRGYQPQHF,TGTGCCTGGAGTGTACGGGGTAGGGGATATCAGCCCCAGCATTTT
TRBV30,NA,15,NA,TRBJ1-2,CARMKPGGDNYDYTF,TGTGCCCGTATGAAACCCGGCGGGGATAACTATGACTACACCTTC
TRBV5-6,NA,15,NA,TRBJ2-4,CASSKGLPAKNIQYF,TGTGCCAGCAGCAAGGGGCTTCCGGCCAAAAACATTCAGTACTTC
TRBV9,NA,12,NA,TRBJ2-5,CASSPNRETQYF,TGTGCCAGCAGTCCGAACCGCGAGACCCAGTACTTC
TRBV30,NA,14,NA,TRBJ1-2,CAWSTRTANYGYTF,TGTGCCTGGAGTACTCGGACGGCTAACTATGGCTACACCTTC
TRBV29-1,few,14,NA,TRBJ2-7,CSVAGQMSSYEQYF,TGCAGCGTGGCGGGACAAATGAGCTCCTACGAGCAGTACTTC
TRBV4-1,NA,17,TRBD1,TRBJ2-2,CASSRLGQGDDGGELFF,TGCGCCAGCAGCCGTCTTGGACAGGGAGATGATGGCGGGGAGCTGTTTTTT
TRBV2,few,14,TRBD1,TRBJ1-5,CASSRTGTNQPQHF,TGTGCCAGCAGTAGGACAGGGACCAATCAGCCCCAGCATTTT
TRBV30,NA,15,NA,TRBJ1-2,CAWSVRGHLNYGYTF,TGTGCCTGGAGTGTACGGGGACATCTCAACTATGGCTACACCTTC
TRBV4-3,NA,13,NA,TRBJ1-2,CASSQRGNYGYTF,TGCGCCAGCAGCCAACGGGGCAACTATGGCTACACCTTC
TRBV4-3,NA,17,TRBD1,TRBJ1-1,CASSQDLGTGVETEAFF,TGCGCCAGCAGCCAAGATCTAGGGACAGGGGTAGAGACTGAAGCTTTCTTT
TRBV7-2,NA,16,TRBD1,TRBJ2-7,CASSSQQTGDTYEQYF,TGTGCCAGCAGCTCGCAACAGACAGGGGATACCTACGAGCAGTACTTC
TRBV4-3,NA,14,NA,TRBJ1-1,CASSTRGLHTEAFF,TGCGCCAGCAGCACGCGGGGGTTACACACTGAAGCTTTCTTT
TRBV7-6,NA,13,NA,TRBJ1-1,CASSLEGGTEAFF,TGTGCCAGCAGCTTGGAAGGTGGGACTGAAGCTTTCTTT
TRBV7-2,NA,15,TRBD2,TRBJ2-7,CASSRRTSGTYEQYF,TGTGCCAGCAGCAGACGGACTAGCGGAACTTACGAGCAGTACTTC
TRBV4-3,NA,12,NA,TRBJ1-1,CASSRGTGEAFF,TGCGCCAGCAGCCGAGGAACGGGGGAAGCTTTCTTT
TRBV29-1,NA,12,TRBD1,TRBJ1-2,CSDWDSLYGYTF,TGCAGCGATTGGGACAGTTTGTATGGCTACACCTTC
TRBV29-1,few,12,NA,TRBJ2-1,CSVAVGAGEQFF,TGCAGCGTTGCGGTTGGGGCCGGTGAGCAGTTCTTC
TRBV25-1,NA,13,NA,TRBJ2-5,CASSSGLQETQYF,TGTGCCAGCAGCTCCGGCCTCCAAGAGACCCAGTACTTC
TRBV30,NA,12,NA,TRBJ2-5,CAWSLGAETQYF,TGTGCCTGGTCATTAGGAGCAGAGACCCAGTACTTC
TRBV25-1,NA,15,TRBD2,TRBJ2-4,CASSETSVLENIQYF,TGTGCCAGCAGTGAGACTAGCGTTTTGGAAAACATTCAGTACTTC
TRBV29-1,few,16,TRBD2,TRBJ2-2,CSAKFSQRGGPGELFF,TGCAGCGCTAAATTCTCGCAGCGGGGGGGCCCCGGGGAGCTGTTTTTT
TRBV2,NA,15,NA,TRBJ2-2,CASRETTGNTGELFF,TGTGCCAGCAGGGAAACGACAGGGAACACCGGGGAGCTGTTTTTT
TRBV5-1,NA,15,NA,TRBJ2-7,CASSLAGRAEYEQYF,TGCGCCAGCAGCTTGGCCGGCAGGGCGGAATACGAGCAGTACTTC
TRBV5-6,NA,12,NA,TRBJ1-2,CASSRLTDEDTF,TGTGCCAGCAGCCGGTTGACAGATGAGGACACCTTC
TRBV29-1,once,13,NA,TRBJ2-7,CSVLRDSQGEQYF,TGCAGCGTCCTAAGGGACTCCCAAGGGGAGCAGTACTTC
TRBV6-6,NA,14,NA,TRBJ1-2,CASTLIPQGNGYTF,TGTGCCAGCACTCTAATCCCACAGGGAAATGGCTACACCTTC
TRBV30,NA,14,NA,TRBJ1-5,CAWSFSGGNQPQHF,TGTGCCTGGAGTTTCAGCGGTGGCAATCAGCCCCAGCATTTT
TRBV5-1,NA,11,NA,TRBJ2-7,CASSQDYEQYF,TGCGCCAGCAGCCAAGACTACGAGCAGTACTTC
TRBV6-5,NA,16,TRBD1,TRBJ2-5,CASSYRDRGLQETQYF,TGTGCCAGCAGTTACCGGGACAGGGGCCTCCAAGAGACCCAGTACTTC
TRBV30,NA,15,NA,TRBJ1-1,CAWMGHSGLNTEAFF,TGTGCCTGGATGGGGCACTCTGGCCTGAACACTGAAGCTTTCTTT
TRBV5-4,NA,14,TRBD1,TRBJ1-1,CASSPKGAHREAFF,TGTGCCAGCAGCCCAAAGGGGGCCCATCGTGAAGCTTTCTTT
TRBV7-2,few,11,NA,TRBJ1-3,CASSSTNTIYF,TGTGCCAGCAGCTCCACAAACACCATATATTTT
TRBV4-3,NA,17,NA,TRBJ2-3,CASSQDRPLSGTDTQYF,TGCGCCAGCAGCCAAGATCGTCCCCTATCTGGCACAGATACGCAGTATTTT
TRBV6-1,few,14,NA,TRBJ1-5,CASSDETMYQPQHF,TGTGCCAGCAGTGACGAGACAATGTATCAGCCCCAGCATTTT
TRBV7-3,NA,15,NA,TRBJ2-3,CASTLQGGPGDTQYF,TGTGCCAGCACCTTACAGGGGGGGCCAGGGGATACGCAGTATTTT
TRBV29-1,NA,12,NA,TRBJ2-7,CSVLLGSYEQYF,TGCAGCGTACTCCTGGGATCCTACGAGCAGTACTTC
TRBV20-1,once,11,NA,TRBJ2-3,CSVPSTDTQYF,TGCAGTGTACCTAGCACAGATACGCAGTATTTT
TRBV7-2,few,13,TRBD1,TRBJ1-5,CASSARQGQPQHF,TGTGCCAGCAGCGCCCGACAGGGCCAGCCCCAGCATTTT
TRBV30,few,14,NA,TRBJ1-1,CAWSVLQGNTEAFF,TGTGCCTGGAGTGTACTGCAGGGTAACACTGAAGCTTTCTTT
TRBV19,few,15,NA,TRBJ2-1,CASSPNDVSYNEQFF,TGTGCCAGTAGCCCCAATGATGTCTCCTACAATGAGCAGTTCTTC
TRBV7-9,few,15,NA,TRBJ2-7,CASSLDSLPSYEQYF,TGTGCCAGCAGCTTAGACAGTCTACCCTCCTACGAGCAGTACTTC
TRBV9,NA,17,TRBD1,TRBJ1-2,CASSVDADRGRSDRYTF,TGTGCCAGCAGCGTAGATGCGGACAGGGGACGCTCGGACCGCTACACCTTC
TRBV10-1,few,16,NA,TRBJ2-3,CASSETELAGVDTQYF,TGCGCCAGCAGTGAGACTGAACTAGCAGGGGTAGATACGCAGTATTTT
TRBV4-3,NA,15,TRBD1,TRBJ1-5,CASSQEGQGAKPQHF,TGCGCCAGCAGCCAAGAAGGACAGGGGGCAAAGCCCCAGCATTTT
TRBV30,few,13,NA,TRBJ2-1,CAWSVSNYNEQFF,TGTGCCTGGAGTGTATCCAATTACAATGAGCAGTTCTTC
TRBV2,NA,14,TRBD1,TRBJ1-5,CASRGDSSNQPQHF,TGTGCCAGCAGGGGGGACAGTAGCAATCAGCCCCAGCATTTT